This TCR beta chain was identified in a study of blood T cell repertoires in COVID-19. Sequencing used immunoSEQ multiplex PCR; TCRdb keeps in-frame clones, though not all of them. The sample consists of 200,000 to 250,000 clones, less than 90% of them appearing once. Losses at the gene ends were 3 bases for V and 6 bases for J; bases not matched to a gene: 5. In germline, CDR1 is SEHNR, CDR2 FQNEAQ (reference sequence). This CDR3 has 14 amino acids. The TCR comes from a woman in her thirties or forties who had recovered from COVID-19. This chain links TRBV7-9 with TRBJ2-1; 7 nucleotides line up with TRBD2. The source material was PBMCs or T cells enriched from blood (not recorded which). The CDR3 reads CASSFQRDGNEQFF. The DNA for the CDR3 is TGTGCCAGCAGCTTCCAGCGGGACGGCAATGAGCAGTTCTTC.